These 7 T cell receptor beta chains originate from one sample sequenced in a study of cytomegalovirus exposure and HLA in healthy donors. Using immunoSEQ multiplex PCR, the repertoire was profiled, and TCRdb retains in-frame clones only, with some absent. The data contain roughly 130,000 clones, about 91% of them singletons. Sequencing was carried out using PBMCs. These receptors were taken from a woman aged 18-30 years in good health and CMV-seropositive.

This chain connects TRBV7-9 to TRBJ1-2; D gene uncertain. This CDR3 is 14 amino acids long. Deletions cut 1 base from V and 6 bases from J, with 12 bases between. CDR1 SEHNR and CDR2 FQNEAQ come from the germline V gene (reference sequence). The CDR3 protein is CASSLDAFWHGYTF. Written as DNA, the CDR3 is TGTGCCAGCAGCTTAGATGCTTTCTGGCATGGCTACACCTTC.

The chain employs TRBV2 and TRBJ2-3, with 13 bases identical to TRBD2. Germline V CDR1 and CDR2: SNHLY, FYNNEI. CDR3 size: 14 residues. The V and J ends lost 7 bases and 4 bases, in that order; junction bases with no gene match: 2. The chain's CDR3 is CASTGLAGADTQYF. In DNA, the CDR3 is TGTGCCAGCACCGGACTAGCGGGGGCAGATACGCAGTATTTT.

This clone appeared once. The chain has TRBV27 and TRBJ2-7; tentatively, D is TRBD1 (5 bases). Per germline, CDR1 MNHEY and CDR2 SMNVEV (reference sequence). CDR3 size: 17 residues. V was shortened by 1 base and J by 4 bases, with 20 bases between the two germline ends. The CDR3 reads CASSLWGRVVSEYEQYF. CDR3 coding DNA: TGTGCCAGCAGTTTATGGGGCAGGGTCGTAAGTGAGTACGAGCAGTACTTC.

This sequence joins TRBV4-1 and TRBJ2-1; 9 bases are a match to TRBD1. Germline assignment: CDR1 MGHRA and CDR2 YSYEKL. With V trimmed by 9 bases and J by 7 bases, 4 bases remained unmatched. The CDR3 contains 12 residues. The CDR3 nucleotides read TGCGCCAGTGGGACAGGGCTTAATGAGCAGTTCTTC. Translating it yields CASGTGLNEQFF.

At least ten counts were recorded for this clone. This chain connects TRBV19 to TRBJ2-2; D not certain. Germline CDR1 and CDR2: LNHDA and SQIVND (reference sequence). The CDR3 sequence is 12 residues long. Trimming cost V 7 bases and J 0 bases, with 3 bases left between them. The CDR3 protein is CASIANTGELFF. The DNA for the CDR3 is TGTGCCAGTATAGCGAACACCGGGGAGCTGTTTTTT.

This clone is a singleton in its sample. The V and J genes are TRBV5-1 and TRBJ1-1; 9 bases line up with TRBD1. J was trimmed by 0 bases and V by 0 bases; bases with no gene match: 9. The CDR3 length is 18 residues. Looked up from germline, CDR1 is SGHRS and CDR2 is YFSETQ. CDR3 amino acids: CASSLVGQGRTMNTEAFF. As DNA, the CDR3 is TGCGCCAGCAGCTTGGTCGGACAGGGGAGAACAATGAACACTGAAGCTTTCTTT.

The chain joins TRBV15 to TRBJ1-1; D uncertain. Germline V CDR1 and CDR2: LNHNV, YYDKDF (reference sequence). The length of the CDR3 is 14 residues. V lost 0 bases to trimming and J lost 4 bases, with 9 bases between them. CDR3 DNA sequence: TGTGCCACCAGCAGAGATAGTGAAGTCACTGAAGCTTTCTTT. This gives the protein CATSRDSEVTEAFF.